This is a list of T cell receptor beta chains from one sample in a study of cytomegalovirus exposure and HLA in healthy donors. Only in-frame clones appear in the TCRdb table, and some are missing; sequencing was by immunoSEQ multiplex PCR. There are some 150,000 clones in the sample; around 81% occur only once, and over 6.5% lies in the top ten. The sequenced sample was PBMCs. Every receptor here comes from a man in his forties in good health and CMV-seropositive. The CDR3 runs from the conserved cysteine through the conserved F or W. Fields, in order: D gene, J gene, clone size, V gene, CDR3 DNA, CDR3 protein. A D gene is named only where the DNA matches it firmly. The listing skips clone size in some rows; elsewhere it reads once, few, many or a size class.

>NA|TRBJ2-7|NA|TRBV7-6
TGTGCCAGCAGCCTAACCCCCGGGACTGGCGACGAGCAGTACTTC
CASSLTPGTGDEQYF
>TRBD1|TRBJ1-2|NA|TRBV30
TGTGCCACCCTAACAGGGGGAACTGGCTACACCTTC
CATLTGGTGYTF
>NA|TRBJ2-1|NA|TRBV2
TGTGCCAGCAGTTGGGGCGCGGGGTCCTACAATGAGCAGTTCTTC
CASSWGAGSYNEQFF
>NA|TRBJ1-1|NA|TRBV4-2
TGTGCCAGCAGCCAAGTTTTCCGGCAGGACTCGGGCACTGAAGCTTTCTTT
CASSQVFRQDSGTEAFF
>NA|TRBJ1-5|NA|TRBV2
TGTGCCAGCAGGCGGGGGCGCGTTTTGGAGCCCCAGCATTTT
CASRRGRVLEPQHF
>TRBD2|TRBJ2-5|NA|TRBV5-1
TGCGCCAGCAGCTTGCCGGGACTAGCGGGGACGTTCGGCGAGACCCAGTACTTC
CASSLPGLAGTFGETQYF
>TRBD2|TRBJ2-7|NA|TRBV4-3
TGCGCCAGCAGCCAAGATGATCAGGGGACTAGCGGCCCCTCCTACGAGCAGTACTTC
CASSQDDQGTSGPSYEQYF
>TRBD1|TRBJ2-7|NA|TRBV7-2
TGTGCCAGCAGCTTAGGGACAGGGACTGAGCAGTACTTC
CASSLGTGTEQYF
>TRBD1|TRBJ1-1|NA|TRBV7-2
TGTGCCAGCAGCTTAGTGACAGGGGGGGGCACTGAAGCTTTCTTT
CASSLVTGGGTEAFF
>TRBD1|TRBJ1-2|NA|TRBV5-6
TGTGCCAGCAGCTTGGCCGGGACAGGGGGATCGAACACCTTC
CASSLAGTGGSNTF
>NA|TRBJ2-7|NA|TRBV5-6
TGTGCCAGCAGCTTGACGGGAAGTATAAATGACGAGCAGTACTTC
CASSLTGSINDEQYF
>TRBD1|TRBJ2-7|once|TRBV7-9
TGTGCCAGCCGAATCACCGGGACAGGGTACTACGAGCAGTACTTC
CASRITGTGYYEQYF
>TRBD2|TRBJ2-3|NA|TRBV6-5
TGTGCCAGCAGGGTTAGCGGGGGCCCAGATACGCAGTATTTT
CASRVSGGPDTQYF
>NA|TRBJ1-1|NA|TRBV6-1
TGTGCCAGCAGGTCCTGGGACACAGCTTTCTTT
CASRSWDTAFF
>TRBD1|TRBJ2-7|NA|TRBV7-9
TGTGCCAGCAGCGACGGGACAGGCGCTCCTCACTCCTACGAGCAGTACTTC
CASSDGTGAPHSYEQYF
>NA|TRBJ2-1|NA|TRBV9
TGTGCCAGCAGCGTAGTGAGCGGCTCCTACAATGAGCAGTTCTTC
CASSVVSGSYNEQFF
>NA|TRBJ2-7|NA|TRBV10-1
TGCGCCAGCAGTAGGGACATCTACTACGAGCAGTACTTC
CASSRDIYYEQYF
>NA|TRBJ1-2|NA|TRBV18
TGTGCCAGCTCACCAAGCGGGGGAGGAGGCTACACCTTC
CASSPSGGGGYTF
>NA|TRBJ1-2|once|TRBV13
TGTGCCAGCAGCTTAAGGGCAGGGCAGGGTTATGGCTACACCTTC
CASSLRAGQGYGYTF
>NA|TRBJ2-1|NA|TRBV5-1
TGCGCCAGCAGCTCCCAGACAGGTTACAATGAGCAGTTCTTC
CASSSQTGYNEQFF
>NA|TRBJ1-2|NA|TRBV7-2
TGTGCCAGCAGCTTAGGGGTGAGGGGGGGGGTCTACTATGGCTACACCTTC
CASSLGVRGGVYYGYTF
>TRBD1|TRBJ2-3|NA|TRBV11-2
TGTGCCAGCAGCCGAGGGGGCTATATCACAGATACGCAGTATTTT
CASSRGGYITDTQYF